This TCR beta chain originates from a study of T cell changes during pregnancy in multiple sclerosis. This table comes from immunoSEQ multiplex PCR, and its TCRdb copy is limited to in-frame clones, with some not included. The sample yields some 70,000 clones, 70% to 90% seen once. The sequence was obtained from a female donor with multiple sclerosis, enrolled in a pregnancy study. The material sequenced was peripheral blood, taken before pregnancy.

The CDR3 sequence: CASRQGGNTIYF. CDR3 DNA sequence: TGTGCCAGCAGACAGGGTGGAAACACCATATATTTT. J is TRBJ1-3 and V is TRBV6-5; TRBD1 might be the D (6 bases). V lost 6 bases, J lost 3 bases, and 6 bases lay in between. This CDR3 is built from 12 residues. CDR1 and CDR2 (germline): MNHEY, SVGAGI.